Below are 29 T cell receptor beta chains sequenced from a single sample in a study of post-analysis software for immune sequencing data (dated by TCRdb to between 2014 and 2017). Broad study findings and their caveats: Patients showed significantly higher frequencies than controls for about 5 TRBV segments, among them TRBV5-6, TRBV5-1 and TRBV20-1.

No antigen has been identified for these receptors. The library was obtained by PCR. For sequencing, an Illumina HiSeq 2500 was employed. To reduce PCR and sequencing biases, unique molecular identifiers were built into the TCR beta cDNA libraries. The public reads were reprocessed in TCRdb via fastp at Q25 and MiXCR, keeping in-frame beta chains. Each entry merges the rows of one CDR3 protein and shows their most common DNA and genes. Counted in this sample were 650,000 to 900,000 distinct CDR3 sequences; about 45% of them appeared once. The ten largest make up roughly 4.5% of the sample. The sample consisted of blood. These TCRs come from a girl aged 10 to 17 with multiple sclerosis.

V and J are TRBV6-2 or TRBV6-3 and TRBJ2-7; D possibly uses TRBD1 or TRBD2 (6 bases each). Germline CDR1 and CDR2: MNHEY and SVGEGT. The CDR3 has 15 residues. V dropped 0 bases and J dropped 3 bases, with 12 bases sitting between them. The CDR3 DNA reads as TGTGCCAGCAGTTACTCTGGCGGGACAAGCTACGAGCAGTACTTC. Protein product: CASSYSGGTSYEQYF.

The chain combines TRBV29-1 with TRBJ2-3, with D perhaps TRBD2 (6 bases). The germline gives CDR1 SQVTM, CDR2 ANQGSEA. The germline V and J ends were trimmed by 3 bases and 2 bases, with 15 bases remaining between them. This CDR3 spans 15 amino acids. The CDR3, as DNA: TGCAGCGTTGAGGTCGGGGGAGACACCACAGATACGCAGTATTTT. Translated, it gives CSVEVGGDTTDTQYF.

The V and J genes are TRBV11-2 and TRBJ2-1; 8 bases map to TRBD2. Losses at the gene ends were 3 bases for V and 0 bases for J; bases not matched to a gene: 13. CDR3 length: 19 residues. Germline V gene lookup returns CDR1 SGHAT and CDR2 FQNNGV. The DNA of the CDR3 is TGTGCCAGCAGCTTGCCGTTCGGGCTAGCGGGTAGCTCCTACAATGAGCAGTTCTTC. This translates into CASSLPFGLAGSSYNEQFF.

This chain uses TRBV12-3 or TRBV12-4 with TRBJ1-1; TRBD1 might be the D (5 bases). This CDR3 comprises 16 residues. The germline V and J ends were trimmed by 1 base and 4 bases, with 16 bases remaining between them. This CDR3 reads CASSLGPGEERTEAFF. DNA for the CDR3: TGTGCCAGCAGTTTAGGGCCGGGGGAGGAACGCACTGAAGCTTTCTTT.

This clonotype has only a few counts. The rearrangement links TRBV27 to TRBJ2-7; TRBD2 agrees at 10 bases. V shed 0 bases, J shed 0 bases, and the junction held 5 bases outside the gene matches. CDR1 is MNHEY and CDR2 is SMNVEV in the germline V gene (reference sequence). The CDR3 covers 17 residues. CDR3 residues: CASSLSFPSGSSYEQYF. The CDR3 nucleotides read TGTGCCAGCAGTTTATCATTCCCTAGCGGGAGCTCCTACGAGCAGTACTTC.

The chain carries TRBV27 and TRBJ1-2; 7 nucleotides line up with TRBD1. V lost 3 bases, J lost 11 bases, and 9 bases stayed unmatched. Germline V gene data show CDR1 as MNHEY and CDR2 as SMNVEV (reference sequence). CDR3 size: 13 residues. CDR3 region: CASSLTGTFGYTF. As DNA, the CDR3 is TGTGCCAGCAGTTTGACAGGGACCTTTGGATACACCTTC.

The CDR3 loop is CASSYFAGGPRNEQFF. In DNA form, the CDR3 reads TGTGCCAGCAGTTACTTCGCGGGAGGTCCCCGGAATGAGCAGTTCTTC. The chain uses TRBV6-2 or TRBV6-3 and TRBJ2-1; 8 positions agree with TRBD2. Trimming at V came to 1 base and at J to 7 bases, leaving 9 bases not matched to a gene. Germline lookup yields CDR1 MNHEY and CDR2 SVGEGT. This CDR3 is 16 amino acids long.

This clonotype has just a few counts. Written as DNA, the CDR3 is TGTGCCAGCAGTTCGTTGACTAGCGGGAGCTCTGGGGCCAACGTCCTGACTTTC. Encoded protein: CASSSLTSGSSGANVLTF. This rearrangement joins TRBV27 to TRBJ2-6; 12 nucleotides match TRBD2. Trimming took 4 bases from V and 0 from J; bases not matched to a gene: 4. The CDR3 runs to 18 residues. Germline CDR1 and CDR2: MNHEY and SMNVEV (reference sequence).

This chain joins TRBV11-2 and TRBJ2-1; D call uncertain. Germline V gives CDR1 SGHAT, CDR2 FQNNGV. This CDR3 comprises 13 residues. Trimming stripped 10 bases from V and 2 bases from J, with 12 bases between. The CDR3 loop is CATKALAYNEQFF. The CDR3 bases are TGTGCCACCAAGGCGCTAGCCTACAATGAGCAGTTCTTC.

The genes are TRBV4-1 and TRBJ1-4, with 7 bases identical to TRBD1. Germline V gives CDR1 MGHRA, CDR2 YSYEKL. This CDR3 has 17 amino acids. The trim removed 4 bases at V and 2 bases at J, leaving 10 bases unmatched. In DNA form, the CDR3 reads TGCGCCAGCAGCCTAGACCCGGGACAGTCGACTAATGAAAAACTGTTTTTT. Amino acids: CASSLDPGQSTNEKLFF.

In DNA form, the CDR3 reads TGTGCCAGCAGTACAGGGAAGGGGAATCAGCCCCAGCATTTT. The encoded protein is CASSTGKGNQPQHF. The rearrangement uses TRBV12-3 or TRBV12-4 and TRBJ1-5; TRBD1 is a possible D gene (6 bases). V gave up 5 bases and J gave up 4 bases, with 12 bases separating them. The CDR3 consists of 14 residues.

This clonotype was recorded once. This chain links TRBV29-1 with TRBJ2-5, with 8 bases that match TRBD1. Trimming cost V 7 bases and J 5 bases; bases outside gene matches: 6. In germline, CDR1 is SQVTM, CDR2 ANQGSEA. The length of the CDR3 is 12 residues. Here the CDR3 DNA reads TGCAGCGACCGACAGGGGTTGGAGACCCAGTACTTC. This translates into CSDRQGLETQYF.

Of note for this clonotype: The conserved phenylalanine or tryptophan normally closing the CDR3 is absent here, so this likely arose from a read error. V usage is TRBV13 and J usage is TRBJ2-1; 7 bases map to TRBD2. Unmatched junction bases numbered 11, after V lost 5 bases and J lost 10 bases. Germline assignment: CDR1 PRHDT and CDR2 FYEKMQ (reference sequence). CDR3 length equals 14 residues. DNA for the CDR3: TGTGCCAGCAGCACCACTAGCGCGTACTACGAGCAGTTCATC. Translated: CASSTTSAYYEQFI.

The table lists this clonotype with a few counts. V and J are TRBV20-1 and TRBJ2-5; 8 bases fit TRBD2. This CDR3 spans 15 amino acids. V lost 2 bases, J lost 1 base, and 6 bases stayed unmatched. The germline V gene encodes CDR1 DFQATT and CDR2 SNEGSKA (reference sequence). In nucleotides, the CDR3 is TGCAGTGCTAGATCCCGGGGGGGACCCCAAGAGACCCAGTACTTC. Its protein is CSARSRGGPQETQYF.

V usage is TRBV9 and J usage is TRBJ2-7, with 8 bases lining up with TRBD2. V lost 5 bases to trimming and J lost 3 bases; unmatched junction nucleotides: 7. This CDR3 has 14 amino acids. Germline CDR1 is SGDLS and CDR2 is YYNGEE. CDR3: CASSVGLGSYEQYF. CDR3 nucleotide sequence: TGTGCCAGCAGTGTGGGACTAGGTAGCTACGAGCAGTACTTC.

V usage is TRBV30 and J usage is TRBJ1-2; 10 nucleotides line up with TRBD1. CDR1 and CDR2 (germline): GTSNPN, SVGIG (reference sequence). The length of the CDR3 is 13 residues. After removal of 2 bases from V and 7 bases from J, the junction contained 4 bases not matched to a gene. CDR3 in amino acids: CAWSPDRGLGYTF. CDR3 bases: TGTGCCTGGAGTCCCGACAGGGGGCTTGGCTACACCTTC.

The V call is TRBV12-3 or TRBV12-4, the J call TRBJ2-2; D is tentatively TRBD1 or TRBD2 (5 bases each). This CDR3 is built from 15 residues. V was trimmed by 1 base and J by 5 bases, leaving 11 bases between them. The chain's CDR3 is CASSLEGPGTGELFF. In DNA form, the CDR3 reads TGTGCCAGCAGTTTAGAGGGACCAGGGACCGGGGAGCTGTTTTTT.

This clonotype was detected only a few times. This rearrangement joins TRBV10-3 to TRBJ1-1; no reliable D call. Germline lookup yields CDR1 ENHRY and CDR2 SYGVKD. The ends were cut back, 7 bases at V and 4 bases at J, with 13 bases in the middle. The CDR3 has 13 amino acids. CDR3 region: CAINRASGTEAFF. The CDR3 nucleotides read TGTGCCATCAATCGGGCGTCGGGCACTGAAGCTTTCTTT.

This clonotype was observed a handful of times. J is TRBJ2-7 and V is TRBV5-1, with TRBD2 matching 7 bases. The CDR3 totals 13 residues. Looked up from germline, CDR1 is SGHRS and CDR2 is YFSETQ. V trimming: 0 bases; J trimming: 6 bases; junction bases outside the gene matches: 3. CDR3: CASSLGREVEQYF. CDR3 DNA: TGCGCCAGCAGCTTGGGACGGGAGGTCGAGCAGTACTTC. Based on the CDR3 plus reference TRBV5-1 and TRBJ2-7, the full variable domain is KAGVTQTPRYLIKTRGQQVTLSCSPISGHRSVSWYQQTPGQGLQFLFEYFSETQRNKGNFPGRFSGRQFSNSRSEMNVSTLELGDSALYLCASSLGREVEQYFGPGTRLTVT.

The rearrangement links TRBV20-1 to TRBJ1-1; a weak D match, TRBD1 (5 bases). CDR3 length equals 15 residues. The V gene lost 1 base and the J gene lost 3 bases, with 15 bases spanning the gap. Germline assignment: CDR1 DFQATT and CDR2 SNEGSKA (reference sequence). The CDR3 nucleotides read TGCAGTGCTAGAGTAGGAGGGAGAGGGGACACTGAAGCTTTCTTT. Protein sequence: CSARVGGRGDTEAFF.

CDR3 sequence: CASSQEQGRGYEQYF. Here the CDR3 DNA reads TGCGCCAGCAGCCAAGAACAGGGGCGGGGGTACGAGCAGTACTTC. V and J are TRBV4-1 and TRBJ2-7; D possibly uses TRBD1 or TRBD2 (7 bases each). V was clipped by 0 bases and J by 4 bases, with 13 bases between them. The CDR3 runs 15 residues. The germline gives CDR1 MGHRA, CDR2 YSYEKL.

The rearrangement uses TRBV2 and TRBJ2-7, with TRBD2 identical over 11 bases. Germline-derived CDR1 and CDR2 are SNHLY and FYNNEI. V was pared by 4 bases and J by 2 bases, with 7 bases of the junction left unmatched. The CDR3 is 16 amino acids. CDR3: CASSGPGTSGTYEQYF. For the CDR3, the DNA is TGTGCCAGCAGTGGACCCGGGACTAGCGGTACCTACGAGCAGTACTTC.

This clonotype has a handful of counts. The chain employs TRBV9 and TRBJ1-1; D not certain. V was clipped by 3 bases and J by 0 bases, with 6 bases between them. From germline, CDR1 is SGDLS and CDR2 YYNGEE. The CDR3 loop spans 13 amino acids. The CDR3 coding sequence is TGTGCCAGCAGCGCGACGGTGAACACTGAAGCTTTCTTT. Its protein product is CASSATVNTEAFF. Variable domain in full (rest from reference TRBV9 and TRBJ1-1): DSGVTQTPKHLITATGQRVTLRCSPRSGDLSVYWYQQSLDQGLQFLIQYYNGEERAKGNILERFSAQQFPDLHSELNLSSLELGDSALYFCASSATVNTEAFFGQGTRLTVV.

This chain joins TRBV28 and TRBJ2-7; 12 nucleotides match TRBD2. Trimming removed 3 bases from V and 2 bases from J; junction bases left unmatched: 2. The CDR3 loop spans 15 amino acids. From germline, CDR1 is MDHEN and CDR2 SYDVKM. The CDR3 bases are TGTGCCAGCAGTTTCCTAGCGGGAGGGCCCTACGAGCAGTACTTC. This encodes CASSFLAGGPYEQYF.

V and J are TRBV12-3 or TRBV12-4 and TRBJ1-1; D is unresolved. V was trimmed by 8 bases and J by 2 bases, leaving 15 bases between them. This CDR3 spans 14 amino acids. CDR3 in amino acids: CASRSYTVNTEAFF. The CDR3, as DNA: TGTGCCAGCCGCTCCTACACCGTAAACACTGAAGCTTTCTTT.

This clonotype was detected only a few times. J is TRBJ2-3 and V is TRBV27, with D perhaps matching TRBD1 (6 bases). This CDR3 comprises 14 residues. Germline CDR1 and CDR2: MNHEY and SMNVEV (reference sequence). Trimming shortened V by 4 bases and J by 4 bases, and 12 bases separated the two germline ends. CDR3 DNA sequence: TGTGCCAGCAGTTCTCACAGGGCGCCAGATACGCAGTATTTT. Its translation: CASSSHRAPDTQYF.

The genes are TRBV12-3 or TRBV12-4 and TRBJ1-1; TRBD1 agrees at 11 bases. V shed 6 bases and J 10 bases; nucleotides not matched to a gene: 10. This CDR3 spans 14 amino acids. The CDR3 region is CASSLTGQGAIAFF. CDR3 DNA: TGTGCCAGCAGCCTTACCGGACAGGGGGCCATAGCTTTCTTT.

The gene calls are TRBV12-3 or TRBV12-4 and TRBJ2-7, with 10 bases fitting TRBD1. CDR3 length: 15 amino acids. After removal of 4 bases from V and 4 bases from J, the junction contained 7 bases not matched to a gene. CDR3 nucleotides: TGTGCCAGCAGTTCGGGGACAGGGGTGGTTTACGAGCAGTACTTC. Protein sequence: CASSSGTGVVYEQYF.

This clonotype occurred once. The rearrangement joins TRBV19 to TRBJ1-1, with a possible D match to TRBD1 (5 bases). CDR3 length: 14 residues. CDR1 is LNHDA and CDR2 is SQIVND in the germline V gene (reference sequence). Trimming left V 3 bases short and J 6 bases short, with 14 bases between. CDR3 nucleotides: TGTGCCAGTAGTATTGGTCCCCGGGGGTCTGAAGCTTTCTTT. Translation gives CASSIGPRGSEAFF.